This T cell receptor beta chain was documented in a study of cytomegalovirus exposure and HLA in healthy donors. J lost 1 base, V lost 5 bases, and 2 bases had no gene match. CDR3 size: 16 residues. Germline V gene sequence: CDR1 SGHTA, CDR2 FQGNSA. Study results and caveats: Confirmation in vitro established that a few CMV-associated chains were specific for CMV antigens. In the analysis, some V segments, TRBV6-2 and TRBV6-3 included, were excluded as indistinguishable.

Vbeta (60) and Jbeta (13) primers were used in the PCR. Assay used: immunoSEQ multiplex PCR; TCRdb lists only in-frame clones, some missing. The table lists under 200,000 clones, with approximately 0.72% in the top ten. As concerns this clone: The target antigen is unknown.

Specimen: PBMCs. This chain uses TRBV7-2 with TRBJ2-3; 14 bases fit TRBD2. The clonotype was recovered from a woman between 18 and 29 years old in good health and CMV-seropositive. The CDR3 DNA sequence: TGTGCCAGCAGCGCGACTAGCGGGGGGGGCACAGATACGCAGTATTTT. It encodes CASSATSGGGTDTQYF.